This TCR beta chain emerged from a study of response to subunit inactivated influenza vaccine. TCRdb re-called the RT-PCR reads with MiXCR, one entry per CDR3 protein. The repertoire holds some 540,000 distinct CDR3 sequences, with approximately 20% as singletons. This clonotype turned up a few times. In addition, the sample was reused for a study of T cells expressing NK-cell markers. That work contributes: UMI-tagged 5'RACE template switching yielded the TCR beta cDNA.

The sequences come from CD4+ T cells sorted from PBMCs, collected 12 days after vaccination. This receptor was obtained from a man between 45 and 60 years old who received an inactivated influenza vaccine.

CDR3 amino acids: CASRQQGLGGYTF. The CDR3, as DNA: TGTGCCAGCAGACAACAGGGTTTGGGTGGCTACACCTTC. The rearrangement uses TRBV28 and TRBJ1-2; the D gene is possibly TRBD1 (6 bases). The germline V gene has CDR1 MDHEN and CDR2 SYDVKM. V lost 6 bases and J 7 bases, leaving 15 bases between the germline ends. The CDR3 is 13 amino acids.